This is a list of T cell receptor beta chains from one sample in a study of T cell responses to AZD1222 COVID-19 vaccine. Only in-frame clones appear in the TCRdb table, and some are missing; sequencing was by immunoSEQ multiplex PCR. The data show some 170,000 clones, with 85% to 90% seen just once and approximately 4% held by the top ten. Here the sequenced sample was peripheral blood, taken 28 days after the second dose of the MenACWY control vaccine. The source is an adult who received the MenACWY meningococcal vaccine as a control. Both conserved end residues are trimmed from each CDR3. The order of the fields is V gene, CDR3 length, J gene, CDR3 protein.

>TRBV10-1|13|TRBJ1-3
ASSETLAGGNTIY
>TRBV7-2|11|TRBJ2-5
ASGQSGAGTQY
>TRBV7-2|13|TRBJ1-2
ASSPDALAAYGYT
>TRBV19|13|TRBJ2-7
ASSIARDWAYEQY
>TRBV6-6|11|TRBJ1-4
ASRRATNEKLF
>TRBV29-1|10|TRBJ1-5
SVGDGNQPQH
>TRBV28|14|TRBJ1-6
ASSLVPGQGRSPLH
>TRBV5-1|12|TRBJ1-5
ASSRTRVTPPQH
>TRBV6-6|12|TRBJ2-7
ASSSSRQSYEQY
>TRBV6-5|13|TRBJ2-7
ASRPLAGVRNEQY
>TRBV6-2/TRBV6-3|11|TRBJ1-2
ASSQGQGSGYT
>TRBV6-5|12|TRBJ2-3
ASSIRQPTDTQY
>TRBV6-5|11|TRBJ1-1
ASSYQGNTEAF
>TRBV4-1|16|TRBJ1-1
ASSHYGGVLGMTPEAF
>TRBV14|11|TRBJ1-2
ASSQTVNYGYT
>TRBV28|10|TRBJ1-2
ASSLKGYGYT
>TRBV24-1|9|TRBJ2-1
ATRRGNEQF
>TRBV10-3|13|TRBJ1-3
AISRQGAQGNTIY
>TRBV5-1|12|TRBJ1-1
ASSFKGEYTEAF
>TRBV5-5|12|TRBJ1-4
ASSSGTGGEKLF